Sequencing of this TCR beta chain was carried out in a study of T cells in women clearing cervical HPV infection. Whole-study context: Controls' single incident HPV16 infection cleared within 12 months without precancer.

Profiling relied on immunoSEQ multiplex PCR, and the TCRdb table lists in-frame clones only, not all of them. This specimen shows roughly 30,000 clones; the ten leading clones hold 4.2%. Concerning this clone itself: Read sequence stops 3 residues before the CDR3 end, and the germline J gene provides the missing end.

This CDR3 region has 13 residues. Trimming took 5 bases from V and 6 from J, leaving 13 bases between them. This TCR came from a woman between 18 and 75 years old with a cervical HPV16 infection that either progressed to CIN3+ or cleared (not recorded which). The sample was blood buffy coat. This chain links TRBV12-3 or TRBV12-4 with TRBJ1-2; D may be TRBD1 (5 bases). This CDR3 reads CASSITGPHGYTF. The CDR3 bases that were read are TGTGCCAGCAGTATTACAGGACCCCATGGC.